The 3 T cell receptor beta chains reported below all come from one sample, sequenced in a study of memory CD8 T cells in hepatitis C reinfection. The time point was: late/post reinfection, 12 to 24 weeks after detection. Sorted cells were sequenced directly ex vivo without any in vitro expansion. This table comes from immunoSEQ multiplex PCR, and its TCRdb copy is limited to in-frame clones, with some not included. The sample lists some 50,000 clones; about 88% were seen once. Material for sequencing was naive CD8+ T cells sorted from blood. These receptor sequences come from a young man with hepatitis C virus infection.

The J gene is TRBJ1-1, the V gene TRBV27, with no clear D. CDR1 and CDR2 from the germline V gene are MNHEY and SMNVEV (reference sequence). The CDR3 spans 14 residues. V lost 6 bases and J lost 4, with 15 bases in between. The CDR3 region has the DNA TGTGCCAGCAGCTGGGTACGGGGAGGCACTGAAGCTTTCTTT. Residues: CASSWVRGGTEAFF.

This clone was found once. The genes are TRBV7-9 and TRBJ2-7; 12 nucleotides match TRBD1. The germline V gene has CDR1 SEHNR and CDR2 FQNEAQ (reference sequence). The CDR3 runs 15 residues. Germline trimming cut 5 bases from V and 4 bases from J; bases unmatched to any gene: 6. The CDR3 nucleotides read TGTGCCAGCAGCCTGGGACAGGGGGCCGGGTACGAGCAGTACGTC. Protein product: CASSLGQGAGYEQYV.

The V call is TRBV9, the J call TRBJ2-1, with TRBD2 matching 7 bases. Germline V gives CDR1 SGDLS, CDR2 YYNGEE. The CDR3 extends over 15 amino acids. V lost 4 bases to trimming and J lost 5 bases; unmatched junction nucleotides: 9. CDR3 in DNA: TGTGCCAGCAGCCCTAGCGGTTCAGAGAACAATGAGCAGTTCTTC. Amino acids: CASSPSGSENNEQFF.